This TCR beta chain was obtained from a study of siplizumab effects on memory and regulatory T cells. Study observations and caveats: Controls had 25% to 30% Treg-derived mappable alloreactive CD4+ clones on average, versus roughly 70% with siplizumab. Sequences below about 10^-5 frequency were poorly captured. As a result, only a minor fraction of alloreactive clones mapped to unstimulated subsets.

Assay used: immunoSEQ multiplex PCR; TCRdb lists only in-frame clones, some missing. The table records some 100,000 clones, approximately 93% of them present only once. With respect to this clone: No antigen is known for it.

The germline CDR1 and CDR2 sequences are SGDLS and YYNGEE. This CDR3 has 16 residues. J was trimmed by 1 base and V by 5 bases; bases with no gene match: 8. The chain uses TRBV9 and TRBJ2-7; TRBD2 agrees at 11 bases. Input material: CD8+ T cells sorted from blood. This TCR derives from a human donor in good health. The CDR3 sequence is CASSRTSGGLSYEQYF. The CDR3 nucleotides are TGTGCCAGCAGTCGAACTAGCGGGGGCCTTTCCTACGAGCAGTACTTC.